The rows below give T cell receptor beta chains drawn from one sample of a study of molecular identifiers for immune sequencing clone quantification. TCRdb analysed the PCR reads with MiXCR anew, one entry per CDR3 protein. Of approximately 550,000 distinct CDR3 sequences listed, roughly a fifth are singletons. Sequenced input: naive CD8+ T cells from blood, with Jurkat cell RNA spiked in. These receptors came from a human donor in good health. Some libraries in this study had Jurkat cell RNA spiked in. CDR3s include the opening cysteine and the closing phenylalanine or tryptophan. D genes are given only for firm matches. Clone size is shown for a subset of rows, as once, few, many or a class of expanded clone.

j_call	clone_size	d_call	v_call	cdr3_nt	cdr3_aa
TRBJ1-5	NA	NA	TRBV20-1	TGCAGTGCTGTTACAAGTCAAGATAGCAATCAGCCCCAGCATTTT	CSAVTSQDSNQPQHF
TRBJ1-4	many	NA	TRBV7-2	TGTGCCAGCAGCTTAGCGGCCCCTAATGAAAAACTGTTTTTT	CASSLAAPNEKLFF
TRBJ2-7	many	NA	TRBV6-5	TGTGCCAGCCGAGAGGGGGGCCCTGGGGCCTACGAGCAGTACTTC	CASREGGPGAYEQYF
TRBJ2-7	few	NA	TRBV30	TGTGCCTGGACCATTGGGGGCGCCTACGAGCAGTACTTC	CAWTIGGAYEQYF
TRBJ2-1	NA	NA	TRBV28	TGTGCCGGCAGTTTCCGAGGTACCTACAATGAGCAGTTCTTC	CAGSFRGTYNEQFF
TRBJ1-5	NA	TRBD1	TRBV6-5	TGTGCCAGCAGTTACAGGCAGGGGGTTAGGCCCCAGCATTTT	CASSYRQGVRPQHF
TRBJ1-1	few	TRBD1	TRBV28	TGTGCCAGCAGTTTACCGGGACAGGGGTTAGACACTGAAGCTTTCTTT	CASSLPGQGLDTEAFF
TRBJ2-7	NA	NA	TRBV28	TGTGCCAGCAGTGCCTTTACAGGGTCCCTCTACGAGCAGTACTTC	CASSAFTGSLYEQYF
TRBJ1-1	few	NA	TRBV19	TGTGCCAGTACCCTCGTTGGAGGGGATATGAACACTGAAGCTTTCTTT	CASTLVGGDMNTEAFF
TRBJ2-3	NA	TRBD1	TRBV7-2	TGTGCCAGCAGCTTACCACATTGGACAGGCAATGGCACAGATACGCAGTATTTT	CASSLPHWTGNGTDTQYF
TRBJ2-2	NA	TRBD1	TRBV7-9	TGTGCCAGCAGCTTCCAGGGGGCTAACGCCGGGGAGCTGTTTTTT	CASSFQGANAGELFF
TRBJ2-1	few	NA	TRBV5-5	TGTGCCAGCAGCTACGGGACCGCCACCTACAATGAGCAGTTCTTC	CASSYGTATYNEQFF
TRBJ2-1	NA	NA	TRBV24-1	TGTGCCACCAGGGGGTCGGGCAATGAGCAGTTCTTC	CATRGSGNEQFF
TRBJ1-1	NA	NA	TRBV3-1	TGTGCCAGCAGCCTGGGTGGCAGGGGCGATCTCACTGAAGCTTTCTTT	CASSLGGRGDLTEAFF
TRBJ2-3	many	TRBD2	TRBV6-5	TGTGCCAGCAGCAATAGCGGGGCTAGCACAGATACGCAGTATTTT	CASSNSGASTDTQYF
TRBJ2-1	few	NA	TRBV6-2/TRBV6-3	TGTGCCAGCAGCCCCGGACTCGTGGTAGGGTCCTACAATGAGCAGTTCTTC	CASSPGLVVGSYNEQFF
TRBJ2-3	NA	NA	TRBV7-6	TGTGCCAGCAGCGTAATACAGGGGGACAGAGAGACTAGCGGCCTCCCATTTACGCAGTATTTT	CASSVIQGDRETSGLPFTQYF
TRBJ2-3	NA	NA	TRBV19	TGTGCCAGTAGTATAGGTACCCGATCTAGCACAGATACGCAGTATTTT	CASSIGTRSSTDTQYF
TRBJ2-1	NA	NA	TRBV7-9	TGTGCCAGCAGCCCTTCGGGGGAGTCAGGGGCTTACAATGAGCAGTTCTTC	CASSPSGESGAYNEQFF
TRBJ1-5	NA	NA	TRBV19	TGTGCCAGTAGTATTCTTTCAGGGGCCGATCAGCCCCAGCATTTT	CASSILSGADQPQHF
TRBJ1-4	NA	NA	TRBV7-9	TGTGCCAGCAGCCCCCCTCGGGTAGGCGTTAATGAAAAACTGTTTTTT	CASSPPRVGVNEKLFF
TRBJ2-3	many	NA	TRBV5-4	TGTGCCAGCAGCTTAGCCGGGACAATAGCAGATACGCAGTATTTT	CASSLAGTIADTQYF
TRBJ1-5	few	NA	TRBV5-1	TGCGCCAGCAGCCCCTCAGAAGCCATACAGCCCCAGCATTTT	CASSPSEAIQPQHF
TRBJ1-2	NA	NA	TRBV12-3/TRBV12-4	TGTGCCAGCGCTAGAGGGAATAGCTACACCTTC	CASARGNSYTF
TRBJ2-1	few	NA	TRBV11-3	TGTGCCAGCAGCTTCGAATACAATGAGCAGTTCTTC	CASSFEYNEQFF
TRBJ2-7	NA	TRBD1	TRBV10-3	TGTGCCATCAGTGAGCCGCCGGGACAGGGAGACGAGCAGTACTTC	CAISEPPGQGDEQYF
TRBJ2-3	many	NA	TRBV28	TGTGCCAGCGGGTCTCAGGCGCCACGTAGCACAGATACGCAGTATTTT	CASGSQAPRSTDTQYF
TRBJ1-1	few	TRBD1	TRBV20-1	TGCAGTACCGTACCCCCCGGACAGGGTAACACTGAAGCTTTCTTT	CSTVPPGQGNTEAFF
TRBJ2-1	few	TRBD2	TRBV6-8	TGTGCCAGCAGTTTCTTTTGTAGGACTAGCGGGATCCATGAGCAGTTCTTC	CASSFFCRTSGIHEQFF
TRBJ2-4	NA	NA	TRBV6-5	TGTGCCAGCAGCGGGCACGGGGCCAAAAACATTCAGTACTTC	CASSGHGAKNIQYF
TRBJ2-3	NA	TRBD2	TRBV12-3/TRBV12-4	TGTGCCAGCAGTCGGAGGGGGTTAGCGGGAGGAACTAGCACAGATACGCAGTATTTT	CASSRRGLAGGTSTDTQYF
TRBJ1-2	NA	NA	TRBV2	TGTGCCAGTCTCAACGGAGGGCAGTCCTATGGCTACACCTTC	CASLNGGQSYGYTF
TRBJ1-1	few	TRBD1	TRBV9	TGTGCCAGCAGCGCAGACAGGGTTGGAACTGAAGCTTTCTTT	CASSADRVGTEAFF
TRBJ2-3	NA	TRBD2	TRBV7-9	TGTGCCAGCAGCCCGGGGGGGGCTAGCATAGATACGCAGTATTTT	CASSPGGASIDTQYF
TRBJ1-5	few	NA	TRBV19	TGTGCCAGGAGGGACGTGGTTAGGGGTAGGCAGCCCCAGCATTTT	CARRDVVRGRQPQHF
TRBJ2-2	many	TRBD1	TRBV7-8	TGTGCCAGCAGCTTAGAGGGACAGGGGTGGACCGGGGAGCTGTTTTTT	CASSLEGQGWTGELFF
TRBJ2-1	NA	TRBD2	TRBV4-1	TGCGCCAGCAGCCAAGGCCTACTAGCGGGATACTTCAATGAGCAGTTCTTC	CASSQGLLAGYFNEQFF
TRBJ1-1	many	NA	TRBV5-6	TGTGCCAGCAGCTCATTCAACACTGAAGCTTTCTTT	CASSSFNTEAFF
TRBJ1-5	many	NA	TRBV4-1	TGCGCCAGCAGCCAAGATATGGGGCTTCAGCCCCAGCATTTT	CASSQDMGLQPQHF
TRBJ1-1	many	NA	TRBV12-3/TRBV12-4	TGTGCCAGCAGTTTAATGGAGCAGAAAGCTTTCTTT	CASSLMEQKAFF
TRBJ1-1	few	NA	TRBV21-1	TGTGCCAGCAGCAAAGCGAGGACAGAAAAAAAAGACCCTGAAGCTTTCTTT	CASSKARTEKKDPEAFF